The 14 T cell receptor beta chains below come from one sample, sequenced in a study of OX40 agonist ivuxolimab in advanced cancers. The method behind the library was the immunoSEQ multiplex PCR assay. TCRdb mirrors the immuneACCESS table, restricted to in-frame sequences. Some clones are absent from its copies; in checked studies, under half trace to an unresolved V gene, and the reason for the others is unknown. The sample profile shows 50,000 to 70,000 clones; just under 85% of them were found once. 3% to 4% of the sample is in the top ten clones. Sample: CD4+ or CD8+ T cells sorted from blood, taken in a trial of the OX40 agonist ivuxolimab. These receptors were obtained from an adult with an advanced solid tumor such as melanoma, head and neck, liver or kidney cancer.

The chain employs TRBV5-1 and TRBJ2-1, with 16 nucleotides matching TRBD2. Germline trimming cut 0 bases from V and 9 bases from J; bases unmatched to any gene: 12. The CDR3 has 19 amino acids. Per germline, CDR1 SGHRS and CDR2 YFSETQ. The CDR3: CASSLDTPGTSGRATEQFF. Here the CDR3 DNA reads TGCGCCAGCAGCTTGGATACCCCCGGGACTAGCGGGAGGGCCACTGAGCAGTTCTTC.

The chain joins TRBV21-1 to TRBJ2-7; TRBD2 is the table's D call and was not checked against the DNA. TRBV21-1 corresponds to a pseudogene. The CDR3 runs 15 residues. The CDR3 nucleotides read TGTGCCAGCAGCATCCCTGGACTAGCTTGGTACGAGCAGTACTTC. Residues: CASSIPGLAWYEQYF.

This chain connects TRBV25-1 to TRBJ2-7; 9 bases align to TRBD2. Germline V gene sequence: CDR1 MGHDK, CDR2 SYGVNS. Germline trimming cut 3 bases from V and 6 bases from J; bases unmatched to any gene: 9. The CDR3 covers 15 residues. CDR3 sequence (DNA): TGTGCCAGCAGTGACCCGGTAGCGGGAGTGTTCGAGCAGTACTTC. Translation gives CASSDPVAGVFEQYF.

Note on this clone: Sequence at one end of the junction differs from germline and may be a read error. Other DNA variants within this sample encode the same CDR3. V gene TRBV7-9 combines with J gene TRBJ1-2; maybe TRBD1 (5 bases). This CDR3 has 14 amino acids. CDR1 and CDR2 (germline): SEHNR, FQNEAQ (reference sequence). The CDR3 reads CASSSQGPSARYTF. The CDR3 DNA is TGCGCCAGCAGCTCCCAGGGTCCCTCCGCTCGCTACACCTTC. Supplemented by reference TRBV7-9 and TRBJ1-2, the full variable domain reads DTGVSQNPRHKITKRGQNVTFRCDPISEHNRLYWYRQTLGQGPEFLTYFQNEAQLEKSRLLSDRFSAERPKGSFSTLEIQRTEQGDSAMYLCASSSQGPSARYTFGSGTRLTVV.

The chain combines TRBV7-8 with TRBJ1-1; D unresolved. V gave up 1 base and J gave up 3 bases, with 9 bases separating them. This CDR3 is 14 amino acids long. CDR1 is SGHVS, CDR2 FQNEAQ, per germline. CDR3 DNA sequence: TGTGCCAGCAGCTTAGAGGCCGGCTACACTGAAGCTTTCTTT. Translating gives CASSLEAGYTEAFF.

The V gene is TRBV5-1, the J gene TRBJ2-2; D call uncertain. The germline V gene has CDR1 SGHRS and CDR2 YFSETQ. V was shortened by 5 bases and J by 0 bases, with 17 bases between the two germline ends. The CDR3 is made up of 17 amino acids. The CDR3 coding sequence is TGCGCCAGCAGTCTGGTTAGGGCCTTTTCGAACACCGGGGAGCTGTTTTTT. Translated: CASSLVRAFSNTGELFF. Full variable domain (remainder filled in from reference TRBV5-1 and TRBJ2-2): KAGVTQTPRYLIKTRGQQVTLSCSPISGHRSVSWYQQTPGQGLQFLFEYFSETQRNKGNFPGRFSGRQFSNSRSEMNVSTLELGDSALYLCASSLVRAFSNTGELFFGEGSRLTVL.

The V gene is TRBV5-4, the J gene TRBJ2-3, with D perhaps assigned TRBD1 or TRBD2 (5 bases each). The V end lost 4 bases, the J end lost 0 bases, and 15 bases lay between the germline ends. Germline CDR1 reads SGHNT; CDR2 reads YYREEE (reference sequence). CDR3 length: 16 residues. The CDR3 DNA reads TGTGCCAGCAGCGTCAAGCTCGGGGCCAGCACAGATACGCAGTATTTT. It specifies CASSVKLGASTDTQYF. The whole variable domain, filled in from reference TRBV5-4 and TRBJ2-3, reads ETGVTQSPTHLIKTRGQQVTLRCSSQSGHNTVSWYQQALGQGPQFIFQYYREEENGRGNFPPRFSGLQFPNYSSELNVNALELDDSALYLCASSVKLGASTDTQYFGPGTRLTVL.

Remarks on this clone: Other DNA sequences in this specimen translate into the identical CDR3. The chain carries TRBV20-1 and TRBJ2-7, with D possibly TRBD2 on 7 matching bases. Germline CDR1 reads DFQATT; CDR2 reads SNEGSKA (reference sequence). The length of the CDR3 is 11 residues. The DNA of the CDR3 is TGCAGGGCCGGCGGGGGCCACGAGCAGTACTTC. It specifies CRAGGGHEQYF.

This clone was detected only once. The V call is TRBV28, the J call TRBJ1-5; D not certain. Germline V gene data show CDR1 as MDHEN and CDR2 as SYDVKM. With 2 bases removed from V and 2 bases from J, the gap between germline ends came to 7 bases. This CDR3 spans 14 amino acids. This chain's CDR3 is CASSLGVGNQPQHF. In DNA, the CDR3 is TGTGCCAGCAGTTTAGGGGTTGGCAATCAGCCCCAGCATTTT. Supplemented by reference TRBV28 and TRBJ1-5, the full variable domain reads DVKVTQSSRYLVKRTGEKVFLECVQDMDHENMFWYRQDPGLGLRLIYFSYDVKMKEKGDIPEGYSVSREKKERFSLILESASTNQTSMYLCASSLGVGNQPQHFGDGTRLSIL.

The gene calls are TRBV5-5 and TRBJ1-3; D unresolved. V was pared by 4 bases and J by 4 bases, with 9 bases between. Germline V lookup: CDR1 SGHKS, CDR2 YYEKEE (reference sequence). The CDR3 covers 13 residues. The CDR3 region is CASSGVGGNTIYF. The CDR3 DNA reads TGTGCCAGCAGCGGGGTGGGCGGAAACACCATATATTTT.

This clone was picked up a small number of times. CDR3 loop: CALGDLNTEAFF. As DNA, the CDR3 is TGTGCCCTAGGGGATTTGAACACTGAAGCTTTCTTT. This chain links TRBV7-2 with TRBJ1-1; weak D call: TRBD1 (5 bases). Germline-derived CDR1 and CDR2 are SGHTA and FQGNSA. The length of the CDR3 is 12 residues. V lost 11 bases and J lost 0, with 10 bases in between.

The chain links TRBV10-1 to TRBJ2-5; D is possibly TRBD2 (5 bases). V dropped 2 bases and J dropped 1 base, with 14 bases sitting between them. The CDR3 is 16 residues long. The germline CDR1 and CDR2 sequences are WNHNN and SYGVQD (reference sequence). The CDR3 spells CASSETQLSGQETQYF. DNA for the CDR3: TGCGCCAGCAGTGAGACCCAGCTGAGCGGCCAAGAGACCCAGTACTTC.

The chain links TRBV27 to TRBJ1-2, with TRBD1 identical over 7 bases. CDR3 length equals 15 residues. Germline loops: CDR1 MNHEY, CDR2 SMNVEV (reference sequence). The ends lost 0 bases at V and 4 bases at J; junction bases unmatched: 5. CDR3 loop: CASSLSVTGLYGYTF. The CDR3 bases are TGTGCCAGCAGTTTATCGGTGACAGGGCTCTATGGCTACACCTTC.

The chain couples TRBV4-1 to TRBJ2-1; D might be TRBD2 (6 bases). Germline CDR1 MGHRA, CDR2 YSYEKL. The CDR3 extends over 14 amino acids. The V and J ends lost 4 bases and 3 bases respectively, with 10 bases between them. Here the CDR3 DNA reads TGCGCCAGCAGCCGACTAGGTATCTACAATGAGCAGTTCTTC. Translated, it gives CASSRLGIYNEQFF.